This is a list of T cell receptor beta chains from one sample in a study of blood T cell repertoires in COVID-19. Generated by immunoSEQ multiplex PCR, the TCRdb table keeps only in-frame clones and is missing some. The sample has under 60,000 clones; approximately 80% are singletons. The specimen was peripheral blood. These receptors originate from a man between 60 and 75 years old with acute or convalescent COVID-19. CDR3s leave out the opening cysteine and the closing phenylalanine or tryptophan.

v_gene	j_gene	CDR3aa
TRBV7-9	TRBJ2-5	ASSHGGTTGETQY
TRBV9	TRBJ1-1	ASSARDSVAEAF
TRBV12-1	TRBJ2-2	ASSQGTSGGALDSPGELF
TRBV19	TRBJ1-2	ASSTGPTANYGYT
TRBV25-1	TRBJ1-2	ASTGTGRGHYGYT
TRBV29-1	TRBJ2-3	SVETMTSISTDTQY
TRBV7-2	TRBJ2-7	ASSVGQGRDEQY
TRBV10-3	TRBJ2-2	AISELGGGETGELF
TRBV2	TRBJ1-2	ASTGLGQGAKDGYT
TRBV18	TRBJ2-3	ASSPPSGGPTSTDTQY
TRBV9	TRBJ1-5	ASSAYSGVGQPQH